This T cell receptor (beta chain) was recovered during a study of T-cell reconstitution after alpha-beta-depleted transplantation in children. There are 17 residues in the CDR3. V dropped 5 bases and J dropped 3; count of bases not matched to a gene: 9. Unique molecular identifiers were used to barcode this TCRbeta library. TCRdb re-derived calls from the PCR reads in MiXCR, one entry per CDR3 protein. The sample contains around 250,000 distinct CDR3 sequences, about a quarter of which appear only once. This clonotype was recorded many times. V usage is TRBV12-3 or TRBV12-4 and J usage is TRBJ2-7; 14 nucleotides match TRBD2. This receptor was taken from a girl aged 2 to 10 with Fanconi anemia, due to receive a stem cell transplant. Sequenced material: PBMCs, taken before TCRalphabeta/CD19-depleted stem cell transplant. CDR3 region: CASSVEGLAGAVYEQYF. In nucleotides, the CDR3 is TGTGCCAGCAGTGTCGAGGGACTAGCGGGGGCGGTCTACGAGCAGTACTTC.